This T cell receptor (beta chain) was identified in a study of blood T cell repertoires in COVID-19. The overall study: COVID-19 samples, acute and convalescent, were from the United States, Italy and Spain.

The sample holds a few counts of this clone. This table comes from immunoSEQ multiplex PCR, and its TCRdb copy is limited to in-frame clones, with some not included. The sample has roughly 160,000 clones; roughly 80% are singletons. The clonotype originates from a woman aged 80 or older with acute or convalescent COVID-19. Material for sequencing was peripheral blood.

The CDR3 sequence: CASSQDLLGLLRREQYF. The CDR3 bases are TGCGCCAGCAGCCAAGATCTTCTAGGTCTACTCCGGCGCGAGCAGTACTTC. V is TRBV4-1 and J is TRBJ2-7; D remains unclear. V dropped 0 bases and J dropped 6 bases, with 21 bases sitting between them. This CDR3 contains 17 residues. Germline CDR1 reads MGHRA; CDR2 reads YSYEKL.